This T cell receptor beta chain was identified during a study of CD8+ T cells in alopecia areata. About the research overall: Treatment comprised oral tofacitinib, 5 to 10 mg twice daily, in treated patients. Study-wide results and caveats: TCR sharing across patients was less clear than in mice, possibly HLA-related. Normal scalp showed lower clonality than lesional scalp, especially alopecia totalis/universalis.

Treatment described: oral pan-JAK inhibitor, 5-10 mg twice daily. The V gene lost 2 bases and the J gene lost 5 bases, with 6 bases spanning the gap. CDR3 length equals 12 residues. Germline assignment: CDR1 SGHTA and CDR2 FQGNSA. In the case of this clone: Its antigen is as yet unknown.

The authors extracted RNA and reverse transcribed it into cDNA as the sequencing template. Sequencing used immunoSEQ multiplex PCR; TCRdb keeps in-frame clones, though not all of them. The repertoire holds some 200,000 clones, roughly 50% seen once, with roughly 5% in the top ten. This chain uses TRBV7-2 with TRBJ2-5; unclear D gene. The clonotype was recovered from a human donor with alopecia areata. This specimen was CD4+ T cells sorted from blood, taken at week 24, from a patient treated with tofacitinib. CDR3 amino acids: CASSLFGETQYF. The DNA of the CDR3 is TGTGCCAGCAGCTTATTTGGGGAGACCCAGTACTTC.